This TCR beta chain was observed in a study of blood T cell repertoires in COVID-19. Looking at the study overall: Some COVID-19 samples were acute and others convalescent; all came from the United States, Italy and Spain.

The sample holds one count of this clone. In the original processing: Counts of nucleated cells, estimated from reference gene primer amplification, were obtained. Data came from immunoSEQ multiplex PCR; TCRdb stores just in-frame clones and leaves some out. V, J and clone size derive from that table, while D and trimming were established from the DNA sequence. The sample contains hundreds of thousands of clones, approximately 81% of which appear only once. This CDR3 has 13 residues. Germline CDR1 and CDR2: SGHKS and YYEKEE (reference sequence). V lost 3 bases, J lost 8 bases, and 15 bases lay in between.

The J gene is TRBJ2-7, the V gene TRBV5-5; weak D call: TRBD1 (6 bases). This TCR came from a young woman with acute or convalescent COVID-19. The sample was peripheral blood. The CDR3: CASSSGTRLQQYF. The CDR3 nucleotides are TGTGCCAGCAGCTCCGGGACAAGGTTACAGCAGTACTTC.